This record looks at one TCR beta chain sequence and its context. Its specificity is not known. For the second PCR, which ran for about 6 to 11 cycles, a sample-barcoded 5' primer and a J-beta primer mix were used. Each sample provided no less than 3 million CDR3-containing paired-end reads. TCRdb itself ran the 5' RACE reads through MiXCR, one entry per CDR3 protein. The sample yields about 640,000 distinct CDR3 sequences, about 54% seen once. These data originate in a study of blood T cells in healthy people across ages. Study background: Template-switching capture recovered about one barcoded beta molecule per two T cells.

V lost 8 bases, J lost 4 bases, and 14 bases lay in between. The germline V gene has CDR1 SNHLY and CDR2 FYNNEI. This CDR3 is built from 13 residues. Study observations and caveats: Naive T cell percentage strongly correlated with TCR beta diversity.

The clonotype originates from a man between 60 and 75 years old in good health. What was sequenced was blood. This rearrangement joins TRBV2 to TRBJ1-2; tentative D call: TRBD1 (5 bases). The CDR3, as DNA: TGTGCCAGCGTGACAGCGGATACCTATGGCTACACCTTC. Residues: CASVTADTYGYTF.